The source of this TCR beta chain is a study of T cells in localized non-small cell lung cancer. Study outcomes and limitations: Only one tumor region was sequenced, so heterogeneity remains possible. Adjacent lung exhibited a median of approximately 59 among the 100 most abundant tumor clones. Higher adjacent-lung clonality was associated with shorter survival. Peak T cell clonality was found in uninvolved adjacent lung, exceeding tumor.

Here immunoSEQ multiplex PCR was the method, and the copy in TCRdb shows in-frame clones only, minus some. The sample lists about 24,000 clones; around 90% were seen once. CDR1 is SGHTA, CDR2 FQGNSA, per germline. V gave up 1 base and J gave up 1 base, with 10 bases separating them. The CDR3 covers 15 residues. This clone was seen once. What it binds is unknown. Sequencing used peripheral blood, obtained before any cancer treatment. The chain has TRBV7-2 and TRBJ1-2; D gene ambiguous. The receptor's source is a man between 35 and 75 years old with stage I squamous cell lung carcinoma. The CDR3 sequence is CASSLVVSNNYGYTF. Here the CDR3 DNA reads TGTGCCAGCAGCTTAGTGGTCAGCAATAACTATGGCTACACCTTC.